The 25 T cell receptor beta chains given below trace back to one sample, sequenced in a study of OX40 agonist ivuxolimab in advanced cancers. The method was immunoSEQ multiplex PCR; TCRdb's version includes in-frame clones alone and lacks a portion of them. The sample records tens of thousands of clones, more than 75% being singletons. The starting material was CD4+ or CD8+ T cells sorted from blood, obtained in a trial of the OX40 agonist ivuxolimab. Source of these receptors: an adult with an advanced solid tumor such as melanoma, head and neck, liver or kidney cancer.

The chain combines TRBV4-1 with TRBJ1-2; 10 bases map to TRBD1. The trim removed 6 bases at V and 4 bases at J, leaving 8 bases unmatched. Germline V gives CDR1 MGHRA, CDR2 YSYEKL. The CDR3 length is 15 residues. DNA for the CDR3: TGCGCCAGCAGGCCTGACAGGGGGCTGGTCTATGGCTACACCTTC. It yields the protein CASRPDRGLVYGYTF.

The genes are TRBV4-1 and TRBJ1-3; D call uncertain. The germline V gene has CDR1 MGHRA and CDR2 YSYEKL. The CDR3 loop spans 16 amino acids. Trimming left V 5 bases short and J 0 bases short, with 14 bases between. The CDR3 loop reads CASSGVGVTSGNTIYF. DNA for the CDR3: TGCGCCAGCAGCGGGGTCGGGGTCACCTCTGGAAACACCATATATTTT.

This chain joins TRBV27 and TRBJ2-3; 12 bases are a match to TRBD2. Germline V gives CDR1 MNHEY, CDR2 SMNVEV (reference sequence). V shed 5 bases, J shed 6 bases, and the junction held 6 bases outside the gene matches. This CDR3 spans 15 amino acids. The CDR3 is CASSLAGGPWDTQYF. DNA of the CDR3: TGTGCCAGCAGTCTAGCGGGAGGGCCGTGGGATACGCAGTATTTT.

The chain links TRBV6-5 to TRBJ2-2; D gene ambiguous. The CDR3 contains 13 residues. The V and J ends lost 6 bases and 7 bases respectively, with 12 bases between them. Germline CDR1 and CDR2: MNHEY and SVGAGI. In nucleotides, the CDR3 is TGTGCCAGCAGACCCAACTATTTCGGGGAGCTGTTTTTT. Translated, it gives CASRPNYFGELFF.

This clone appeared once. The CDR3 DNA follows: TGTGCCAGCAGCTTCACAGGGGGCACTGAAGCTTTCTTT. This sequence encodes CASSFTGGTEAFF. This sequence joins TRBV7-9 and TRBJ1-1; 8 nucleotides align to TRBD1. Germline V gene data show CDR1 as SEHNR and CDR2 as FQNEAQ (reference sequence). The CDR3 covers 13 residues. Trimming took 3 bases from V and 4 from J; bases not matched to a gene: 1. The variable domain in full, completed from reference TRBV7-9 and TRBJ1-1, reads DTGVSQNPRHKITKRGQNVTFRCDPISEHNRLYWYRQTLGQGPEFLTYFQNEAQLEKSRLLSDRFSAERPKGSFSTLEIQRTEQGDSAMYLCASSFTGGTEAFFGQGTRLTVV.

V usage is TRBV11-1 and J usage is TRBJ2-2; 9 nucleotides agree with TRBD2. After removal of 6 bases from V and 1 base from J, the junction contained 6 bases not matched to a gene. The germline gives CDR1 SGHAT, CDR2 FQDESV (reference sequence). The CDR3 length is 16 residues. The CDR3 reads CASSQETSGNTGELFF. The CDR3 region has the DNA TGTGCCAGCAGTCAAGAGACTAGCGGGAACACCGGGGAGCTGTTTTTT.

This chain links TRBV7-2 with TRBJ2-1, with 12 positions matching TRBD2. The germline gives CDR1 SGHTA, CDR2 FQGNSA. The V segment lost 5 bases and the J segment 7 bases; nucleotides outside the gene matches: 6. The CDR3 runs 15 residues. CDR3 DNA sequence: TGTGCCAGCAGCCCTAGCGGGAGGGCGGGGAATGAGCAGTTCTTC. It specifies CASSPSGRAGNEQFF.

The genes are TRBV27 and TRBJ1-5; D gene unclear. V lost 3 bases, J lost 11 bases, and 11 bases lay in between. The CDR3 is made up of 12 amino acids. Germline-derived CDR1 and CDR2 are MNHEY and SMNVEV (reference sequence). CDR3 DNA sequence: TGTGCCAGCAGTTTGGTGGGTGGGGCCCAGCATTTT. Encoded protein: CASSLVGGAQHF.

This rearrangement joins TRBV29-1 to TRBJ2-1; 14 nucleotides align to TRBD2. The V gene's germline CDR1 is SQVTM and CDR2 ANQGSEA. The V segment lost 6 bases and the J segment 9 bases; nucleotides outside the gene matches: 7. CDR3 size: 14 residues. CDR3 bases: TGCAGCGTCCCCGGGACTAGCGGGAGCGGTGAGCAGTTCTTC. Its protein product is CSVPGTSGSGEQFF.

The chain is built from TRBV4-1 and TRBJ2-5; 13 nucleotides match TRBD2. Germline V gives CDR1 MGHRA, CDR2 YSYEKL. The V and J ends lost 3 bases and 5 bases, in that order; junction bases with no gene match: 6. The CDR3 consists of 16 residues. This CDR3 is CASSQRTSGRRETQYF. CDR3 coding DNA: TGCGCCAGCAGCCAGAGGACTAGCGGGAGAAGGGAGACCCAGTACTTC.

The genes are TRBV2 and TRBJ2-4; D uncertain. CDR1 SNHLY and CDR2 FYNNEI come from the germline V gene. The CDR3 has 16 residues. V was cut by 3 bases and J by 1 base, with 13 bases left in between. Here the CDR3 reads CASSDPSTLAKNIQYF. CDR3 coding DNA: TGTGCCAGCAGTGACCCCAGTACTCTGGCCAAAAACATTCAGTACTTC. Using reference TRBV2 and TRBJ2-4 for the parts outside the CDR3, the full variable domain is EPEVTQTPSHQVTQMGQEVILRCVPISNHLYFYWYRQILGQKVEFLVSFYNNEISEKSEIFDDQFSVERPDGSNFTLKIRSTKLEDSAMYFCASSDPSTLAKNIQYFGAGTRLSVL.

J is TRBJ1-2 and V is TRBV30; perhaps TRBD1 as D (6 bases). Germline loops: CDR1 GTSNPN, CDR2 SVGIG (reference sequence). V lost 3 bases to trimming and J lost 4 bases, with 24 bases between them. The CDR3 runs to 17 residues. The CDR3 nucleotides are TGTGCCTGGAGGGTAGGGGCCGGGACAACACTCCGCTATGGCTACACCTTC. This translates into CAWRVGAGTTLRYGYTF.

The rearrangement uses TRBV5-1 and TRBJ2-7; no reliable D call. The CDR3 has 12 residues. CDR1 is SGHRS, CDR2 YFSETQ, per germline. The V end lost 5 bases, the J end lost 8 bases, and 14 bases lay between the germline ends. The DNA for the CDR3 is TGCGCCAGCAGTCTGGCAGGCGAGAAGCAGTACTTC. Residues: CASSLAGEKQYF.

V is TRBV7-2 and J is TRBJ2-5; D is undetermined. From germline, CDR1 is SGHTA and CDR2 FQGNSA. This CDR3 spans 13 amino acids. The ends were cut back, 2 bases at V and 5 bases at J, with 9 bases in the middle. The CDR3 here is CASSLSLGETQYF. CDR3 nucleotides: TGTGCCAGCAGCTTAAGTCTGGGGGAGACCCAGTACTTC.

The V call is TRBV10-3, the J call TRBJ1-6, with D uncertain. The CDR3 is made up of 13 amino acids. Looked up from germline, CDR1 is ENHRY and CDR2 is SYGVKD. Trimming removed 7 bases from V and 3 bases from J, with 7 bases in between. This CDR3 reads CAITPGYNSPLHF. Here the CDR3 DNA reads TGTGCCATCACCCCGGGCTATAATTCACCCCTCCACTTT.

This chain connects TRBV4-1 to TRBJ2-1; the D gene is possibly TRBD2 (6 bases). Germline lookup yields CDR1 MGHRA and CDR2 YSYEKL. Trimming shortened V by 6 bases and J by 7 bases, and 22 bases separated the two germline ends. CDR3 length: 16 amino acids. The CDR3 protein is CASSLYWGDSKNEQFF. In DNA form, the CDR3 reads TGCGCCAGCAGTCTTTATTGGGGGGACTCTAAGAATGAGCAGTTCTTC.

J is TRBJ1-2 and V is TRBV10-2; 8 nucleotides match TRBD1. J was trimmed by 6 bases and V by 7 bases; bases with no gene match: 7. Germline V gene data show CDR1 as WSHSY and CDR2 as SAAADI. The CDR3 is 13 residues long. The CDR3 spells CASTRQGINGYTF. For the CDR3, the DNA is TGCGCCAGCACACGACAGGGGATAAATGGCTACACCTTC.

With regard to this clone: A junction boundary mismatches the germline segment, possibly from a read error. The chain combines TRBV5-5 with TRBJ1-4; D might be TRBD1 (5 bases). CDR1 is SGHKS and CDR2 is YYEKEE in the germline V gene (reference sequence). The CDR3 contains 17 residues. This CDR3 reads CASSPGPGVGSVEELFF. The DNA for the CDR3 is TGTGCCAGCAGCCCCGGTCCGGGGGTCGGAAGCGTTGAAGAACTGTTTTTT.

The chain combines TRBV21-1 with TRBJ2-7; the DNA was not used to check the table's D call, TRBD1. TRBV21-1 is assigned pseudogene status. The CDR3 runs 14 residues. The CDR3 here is CASSFRYRSLAEYF. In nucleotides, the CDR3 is TGTGCCAGCAGCTTTCGCTACAGGTCGTTGGCGGAGTACTTC.

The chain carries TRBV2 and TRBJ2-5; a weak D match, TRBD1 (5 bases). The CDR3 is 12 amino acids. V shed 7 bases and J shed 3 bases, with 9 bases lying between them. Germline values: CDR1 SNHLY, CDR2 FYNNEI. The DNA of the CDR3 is TGTGCCAGCACAGGGTCGGAAGAGACCCAGTACTTC. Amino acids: CASTGSEETQYF.

The CDR3 is CASSQSRLAYEQFF. In nucleotides, the CDR3 is TGTGCCAGCAGCCAATCCCGACTAGCCTATGAGCAGTTCTTC. The chain carries TRBV14 and TRBJ2-1; 7 bases map to TRBD2. V shed 2 bases, J shed 8 bases, and the junction held 6 bases outside the gene matches. Germline-derived CDR1 and CDR2 are SGHDN and FVKESK. The length of the CDR3 is 14 residues.

Here the CDR3 DNA reads TGTGCCAGCAGCCAGGGACGGACTAGCGGGAGTTCAGATACGCAGTATTTT. It is translated as CASSQGRTSGSSDTQYF. This chain joins TRBV7-9 and TRBJ2-3; 13 bases line up with TRBD2. From germline, CDR1 is SEHNR and CDR2 FQNEAQ (reference sequence). V lost 5 bases to trimming and J lost 4 bases; unmatched junction nucleotides: 9. This CDR3 comprises 17 residues.

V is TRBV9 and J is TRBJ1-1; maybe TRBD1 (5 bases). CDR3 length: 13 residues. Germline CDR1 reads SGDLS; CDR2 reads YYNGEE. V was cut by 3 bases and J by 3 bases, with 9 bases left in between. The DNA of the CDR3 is TGTGCCAGCAGCGCTCAGGGCCACACTGAAGCTTTCTTT. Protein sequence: CASSAQGHTEAFF.

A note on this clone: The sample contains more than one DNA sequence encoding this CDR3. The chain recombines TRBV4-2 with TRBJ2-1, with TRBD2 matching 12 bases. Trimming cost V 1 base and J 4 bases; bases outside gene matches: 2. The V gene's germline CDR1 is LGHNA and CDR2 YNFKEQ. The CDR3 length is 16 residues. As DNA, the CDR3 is TGTGCCAGCAGCCAAGTGGGGACTAGCGGGTACAATGAGCAGTTCTTC. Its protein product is CASSQVGTSGYNEQFF.

In nucleotides, the CDR3 is TGTGCCAGCGATGCAGACCGGGACAGGACTTACGAGCAGTACTTC. Its protein product is CASDADRDRTYEQYF. The chain has TRBV2 and TRBJ2-7; TRBD1 aligns across 8 bases. Germline CDR1 SNHLY, CDR2 FYNNEI. V trimming: 8 bases; J trimming: 4 bases; junction bases outside the gene matches: 13. The CDR3 has 15 amino acids.